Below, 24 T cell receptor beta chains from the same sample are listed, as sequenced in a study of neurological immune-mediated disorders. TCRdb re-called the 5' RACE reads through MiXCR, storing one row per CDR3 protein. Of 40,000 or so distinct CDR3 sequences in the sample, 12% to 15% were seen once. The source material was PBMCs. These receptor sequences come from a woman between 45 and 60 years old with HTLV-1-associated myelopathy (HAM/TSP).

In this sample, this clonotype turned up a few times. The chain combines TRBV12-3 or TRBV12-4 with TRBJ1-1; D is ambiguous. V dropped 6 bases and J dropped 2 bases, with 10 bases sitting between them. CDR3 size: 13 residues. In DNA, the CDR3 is TGTGCCAGCAGCCCGGGTCCTAACACTGAAGCTTTCTTT. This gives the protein CASSPGPNTEAFF.

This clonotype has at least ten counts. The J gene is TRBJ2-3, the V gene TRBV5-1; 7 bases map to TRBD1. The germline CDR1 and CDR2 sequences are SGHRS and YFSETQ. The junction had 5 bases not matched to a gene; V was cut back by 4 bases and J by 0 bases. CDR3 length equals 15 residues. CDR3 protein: CASSPGQESTDTQYF. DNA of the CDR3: TGCGCCAGCAGCCCCGGACAGGAGAGCACAGATACGCAGTATTTT.

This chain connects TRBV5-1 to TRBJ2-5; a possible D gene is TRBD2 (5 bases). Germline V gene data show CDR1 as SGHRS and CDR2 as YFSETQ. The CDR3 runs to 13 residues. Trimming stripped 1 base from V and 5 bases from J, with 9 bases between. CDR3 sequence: CASSLSGSETQYF. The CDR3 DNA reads TGCGCCAGCAGCTTGTCGGGGAGTGAGACCCAGTACTTC.

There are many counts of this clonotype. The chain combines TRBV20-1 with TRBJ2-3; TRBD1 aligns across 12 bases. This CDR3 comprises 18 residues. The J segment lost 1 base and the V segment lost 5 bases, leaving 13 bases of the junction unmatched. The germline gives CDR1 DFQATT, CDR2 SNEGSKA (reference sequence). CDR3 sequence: CSAPGLGQGARGTDTQYF. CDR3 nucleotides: TGCAGTGCTCCCGGGTTGGGACAGGGGGCGCGGGGCACAGATACGCAGTATTTT.

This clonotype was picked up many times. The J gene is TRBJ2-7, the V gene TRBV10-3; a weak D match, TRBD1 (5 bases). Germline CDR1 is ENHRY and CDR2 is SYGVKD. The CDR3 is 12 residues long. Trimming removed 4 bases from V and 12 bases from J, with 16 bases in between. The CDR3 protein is CAISVDLGERYF. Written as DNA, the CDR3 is TGTGCCATCAGTGTCGATCTAGGGGAAAGGTACTTC.

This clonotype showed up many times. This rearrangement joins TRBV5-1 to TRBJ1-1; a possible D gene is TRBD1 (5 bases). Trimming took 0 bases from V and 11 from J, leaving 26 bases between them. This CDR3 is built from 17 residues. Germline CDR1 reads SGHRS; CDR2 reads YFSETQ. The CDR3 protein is CASSLALSPTGTLGAFF. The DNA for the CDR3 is TGCGCCAGCAGCTTGGCCTTAAGCCCCACCGGGACGCTCGGCGCTTTCTTT. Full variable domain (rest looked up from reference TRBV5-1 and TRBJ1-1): KAGVTQTPRYLIKTRGQQVTLSCSPISGHRSVSWYQQTPGQGLQFLFEYFSETQRNKGNFPGRFSGRQFSNSRSEMNVSTLELGDSALYLCASSLALSPTGTLGAFFGQGTRLTVV.

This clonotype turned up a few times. CDR3 sequence: CASSLRTGPSSGNTIYF. The CDR3 DNA follows: TGTGCCAGCAGTCTTAGGACAGGGCCAAGCTCTGGAAACACCATATATTTT. V usage is TRBV7-2 and J usage is TRBJ1-3; the match to TRBD1 covers 8 bases. The germline gives CDR1 SGHTA, CDR2 FQGNSA. Losses at the gene ends were 6 bases for V and 0 bases for J; bases not matched to a gene: 10. The CDR3 consists of 17 residues.

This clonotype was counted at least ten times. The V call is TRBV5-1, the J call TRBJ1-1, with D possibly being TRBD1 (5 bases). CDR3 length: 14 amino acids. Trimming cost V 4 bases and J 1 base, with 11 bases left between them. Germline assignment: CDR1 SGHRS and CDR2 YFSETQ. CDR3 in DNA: TGCGCCAGCAGCGCGGAGGGGTGGAACACTGAAGCTTTCTTT. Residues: CASSAEGWNTEAFF.

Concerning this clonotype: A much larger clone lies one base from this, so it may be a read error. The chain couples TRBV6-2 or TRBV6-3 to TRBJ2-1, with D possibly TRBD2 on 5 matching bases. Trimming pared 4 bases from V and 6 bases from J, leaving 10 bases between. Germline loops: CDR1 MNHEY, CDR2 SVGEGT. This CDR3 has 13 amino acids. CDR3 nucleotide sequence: TGTGCCAGCAGTTCACTCCTAGCCAATGAGCAGTTCTTC. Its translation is CASSSLLANEQFF.

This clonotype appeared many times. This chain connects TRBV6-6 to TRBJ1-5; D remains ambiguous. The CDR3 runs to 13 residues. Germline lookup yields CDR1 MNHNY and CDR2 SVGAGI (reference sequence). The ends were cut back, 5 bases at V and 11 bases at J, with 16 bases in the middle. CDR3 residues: CASSNPPGMAQHF. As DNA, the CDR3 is TGTGCCAGCAGTAACCCGCCCGGGATGGCCCAGCATTTT.

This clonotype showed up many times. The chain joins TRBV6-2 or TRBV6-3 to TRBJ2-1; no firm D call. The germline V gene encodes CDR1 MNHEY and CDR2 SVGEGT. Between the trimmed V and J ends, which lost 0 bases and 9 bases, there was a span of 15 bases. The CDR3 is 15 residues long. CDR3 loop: CASSYSTPEWSEQFF. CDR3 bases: TGTGCCAGCAGTTACTCGACCCCGGAGTGGAGTGAGCAGTTCTTC.

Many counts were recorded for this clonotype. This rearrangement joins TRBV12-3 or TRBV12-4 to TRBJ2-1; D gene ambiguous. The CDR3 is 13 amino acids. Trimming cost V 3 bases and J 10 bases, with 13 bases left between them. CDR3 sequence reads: CASSFMALLEQFF. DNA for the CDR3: TGTGCCAGCAGTTTTATGGCACTCTTGGAGCAGTTCTTC.

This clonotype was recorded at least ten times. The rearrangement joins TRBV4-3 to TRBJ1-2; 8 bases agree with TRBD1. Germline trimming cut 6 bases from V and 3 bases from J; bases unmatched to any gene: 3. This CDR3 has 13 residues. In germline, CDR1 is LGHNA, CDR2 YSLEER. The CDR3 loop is CASRQTGDYGYTF. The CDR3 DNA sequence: TGCGCCAGCAGACAGACAGGGGACTATGGCTACACCTTC.

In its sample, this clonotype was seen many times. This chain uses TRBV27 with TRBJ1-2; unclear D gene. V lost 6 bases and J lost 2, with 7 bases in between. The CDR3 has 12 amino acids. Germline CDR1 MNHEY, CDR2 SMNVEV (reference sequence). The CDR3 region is CASSKGNYGYTF. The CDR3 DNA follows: TGTGCCAGCAGCAAGGGCAACTATGGCTACACCTTC.

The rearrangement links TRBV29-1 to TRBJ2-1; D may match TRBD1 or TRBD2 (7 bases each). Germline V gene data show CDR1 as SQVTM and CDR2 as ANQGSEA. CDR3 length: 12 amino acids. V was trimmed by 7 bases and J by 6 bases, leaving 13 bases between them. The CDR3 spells CSGGGQTNEQFF. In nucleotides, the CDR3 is TGCAGCGGGGGGGGACAGACCAATGAGCAGTTCTTC.

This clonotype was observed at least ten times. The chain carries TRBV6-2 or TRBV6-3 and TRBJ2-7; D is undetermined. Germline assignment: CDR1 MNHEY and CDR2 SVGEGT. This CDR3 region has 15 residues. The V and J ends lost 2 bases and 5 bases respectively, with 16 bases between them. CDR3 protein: CASSYRAALGHEQYF. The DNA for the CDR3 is TGTGCCAGCAGTTACCGGGCCGCATTAGGCCACGAGCAGTACTTC.

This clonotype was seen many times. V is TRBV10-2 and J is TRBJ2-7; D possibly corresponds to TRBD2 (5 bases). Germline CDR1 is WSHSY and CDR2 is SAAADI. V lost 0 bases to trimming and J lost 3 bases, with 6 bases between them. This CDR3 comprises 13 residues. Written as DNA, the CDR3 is TGCGCCAGCAGTGAGTCTAGCGTCTACGAGCAGTACTTC. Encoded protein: CASSESSVYEQYF.

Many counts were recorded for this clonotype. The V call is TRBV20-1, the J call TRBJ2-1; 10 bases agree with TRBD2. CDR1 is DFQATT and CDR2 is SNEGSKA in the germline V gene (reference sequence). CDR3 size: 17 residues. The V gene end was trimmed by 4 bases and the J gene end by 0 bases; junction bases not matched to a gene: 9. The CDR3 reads CSAISSGGTSSYNEQFF. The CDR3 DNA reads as TGCAGTGCTATAAGTAGCGGGGGGACGAGCTCCTACAATGAGCAGTTCTTC.

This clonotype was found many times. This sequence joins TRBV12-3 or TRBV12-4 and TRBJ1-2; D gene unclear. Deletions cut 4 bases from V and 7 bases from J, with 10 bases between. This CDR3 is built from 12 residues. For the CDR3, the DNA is TGTGCCAGCAGTTACACACTCGCTGGCTACACCTTC. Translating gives CASSYTLAGYTF.

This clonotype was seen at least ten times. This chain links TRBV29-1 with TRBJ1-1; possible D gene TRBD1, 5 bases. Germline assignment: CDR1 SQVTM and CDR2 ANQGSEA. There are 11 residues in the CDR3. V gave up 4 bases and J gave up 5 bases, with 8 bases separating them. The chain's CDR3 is CSVAQVTEAFF. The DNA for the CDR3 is TGCAGCGTTGCACAGGTAACTGAAGCTTTCTTT. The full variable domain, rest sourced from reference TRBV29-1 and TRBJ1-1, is SAVISQKPSRDICQRGTSLTIQCQVDSQVTMMFWYRQQPGQSLTLIATANQGSEATYESGFVIDKFPISRPNLTFSTLTVSNMSPEDSSIYLCSVAQVTEAFFGQGTRLTVV.

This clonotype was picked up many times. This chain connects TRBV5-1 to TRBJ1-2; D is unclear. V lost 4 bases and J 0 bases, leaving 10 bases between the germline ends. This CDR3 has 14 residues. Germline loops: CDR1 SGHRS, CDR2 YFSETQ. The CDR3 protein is CASSPLDANYGYTF. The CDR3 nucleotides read TGCGCCAGCAGCCCCCTTGACGCTAACTATGGCTACACCTTC.

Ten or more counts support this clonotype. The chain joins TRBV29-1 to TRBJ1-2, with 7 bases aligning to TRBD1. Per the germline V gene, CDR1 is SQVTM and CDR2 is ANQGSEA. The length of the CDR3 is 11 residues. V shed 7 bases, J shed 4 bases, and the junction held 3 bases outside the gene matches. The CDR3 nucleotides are TGCAGCGCCCGGGACAGCTATGGCTACACCTTC. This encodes CSARDSYGYTF.

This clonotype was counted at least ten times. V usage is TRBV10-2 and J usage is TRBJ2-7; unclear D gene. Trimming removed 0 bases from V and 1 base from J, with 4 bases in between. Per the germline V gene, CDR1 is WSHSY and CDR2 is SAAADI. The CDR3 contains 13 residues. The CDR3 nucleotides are TGCGCCAGCAGTGAGTCTATATCCTACGAGCAGTACTTC. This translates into CASSESISYEQYF.

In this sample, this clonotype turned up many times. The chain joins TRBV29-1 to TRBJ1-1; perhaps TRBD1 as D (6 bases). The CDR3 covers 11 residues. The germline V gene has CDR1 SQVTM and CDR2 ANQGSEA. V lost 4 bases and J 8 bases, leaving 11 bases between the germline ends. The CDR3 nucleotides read TGCAGCGTTGGTTACAGGGAGGAAGCTTTCTTT. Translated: CSVGYREEAFF.